This entry lists 15 T cell receptor beta chains sequenced from one sample in a study of cytotoxic CD8 clonotypes in ibrutinib-treated CLL. Only in-frame clones appear in the TCRdb table, and some are missing; sequencing was by immunoSEQ multiplex PCR. The table lists 65,000 to 90,000 clones, roughly 80% of them singletons. Sequenced material: PBMCs, taken after 24 months of ibrutinib treatment. All receptors derive from a human donor with chronic lymphocytic leukemia.

The chain employs TRBV7-9 and TRBJ2-3; 12 positions match TRBD2. This CDR3 contains 18 residues. Germline loops: CDR1 SEHNR, CDR2 FQNEAQ (reference sequence). V shed 1 base, J shed 1 base, and the junction held 6 bases outside the gene matches. CDR3 DNA sequence: TGTGCCAGCAGCTTAGGAACTAGCGGGAGGCAACGCACAGATACGCAGTATTTT. Protein product: CASSLGTSGRQRTDTQYF. The full variable domain, rest sourced from reference TRBV7-9 and TRBJ2-3, is DTGVSQNPRHKITKRGQNVTFRCDPISEHNRLYWYRQTLGQGPEFLTYFQNEAQLEKSRLLSDRFSAERPKGSFSTLEIQRTEQGDSAMYLCASSLGTSGRQRTDTQYFGPGTRLTVL.

This chain joins TRBV14 and TRBJ2-7, with D perhaps matching TRBD1 (5 bases). The V end was cut by 4 bases, the J end by 3 bases, with 7 bases between. Germline V gene lookup returns CDR1 SGHDN and CDR2 FVKESK. The CDR3 is made up of 12 amino acids. The CDR3 sequence: CASSPGNYEQYF. In nucleotides, the CDR3 is TGTGCCAGCAGCCCAGGGAACTACGAGCAGTACTTC. Full variable domain (missing parts from reference TRBV14 and TRBJ2-7): EAGVTQFPSHSVIEKGQTVTLRCDPISGHDNLYWYRRVMGKEIKFLLHFVKESKQDESGMPNNRFLAERTGGTYSTLKVQPAELEDSGVYFCASSPGNYEQYFGPGTRLTVT.

The V call is TRBV18, the J call TRBJ2-2; D remains ambiguous. V lost 2 bases, J lost 1 base, and 5 bases lay in between. Per germline, CDR1 KGHSH and CDR2 LQKENI. There are 14 residues in the CDR3. The CDR3 spells CASSPLENTGELFF. The CDR3 DNA follows: TGTGCCAGCTCACCATTAGAGAACACCGGGGAGCTGTTTTTT.

V gene TRBV6-6 combines with J gene TRBJ1-5; D is possibly TRBD1 (5 bases). CDR3 length: 14 amino acids. Germline lookup yields CDR1 MNHNY and CDR2 SVGAGI (reference sequence). With 4 bases removed from V and 3 bases from J, the gap between germline ends came to 10 bases. The CDR3 region is CASSSGSLNQPQHF. Written as DNA, the CDR3 is TGTGCCAGCAGTTCAGGGTCCCTCAATCAGCCCCAGCATTTT.

The chain is built from TRBV5-4 and TRBJ2-7; D could derive from TRBD1 or TRBD2 (5 bases each). V lost 6 bases and J lost 3, with 13 bases in between. In germline, CDR1 is SGHNT, CDR2 YYREEE (reference sequence). This CDR3 contains 13 residues. The DNA of the CDR3 is TGTGCCAGCACCAGGGACGGAAACTACGAGCAGTACTTC. Translating gives CASTRDGNYEQYF. Based on the CDR3 plus reference TRBV5-4 and TRBJ2-7, the full variable domain is ETGVTQSPTHLIKTRGQQVTLRCSSQSGHNTVSWYQQALGQGPQFIFQYYREEENGRGNFPPRFSGLQFPNYSSELNVNALELDDSALYLCASTRDGNYEQYFGPGTRLTVT.

The J gene is TRBJ2-1, the V gene TRBV9; 9 bases are shared with TRBD2. The CDR3 length is 18 residues. CDR1 SGDLS and CDR2 YYNGEE come from the germline V gene. The V segment lost 4 bases and the J segment 3 bases; nucleotides outside the gene matches: 14. DNA of the CDR3: TGTGCCAGCAGCCTAGGGGTAGCGGGAGACGGAATCTACAATGAGCAGTTCTTC. Translated, it gives CASSLGVAGDGIYNEQFF.

A note on this clone: Different DNA sequences within this sample yield the same CDR3. The rearrangement joins TRBV9 to TRBJ1-1; D gene uncertain. The CDR3 extends over 13 amino acids. In germline, CDR1 is SGDLS, CDR2 YYNGEE. V shed 2 bases and J shed 0 bases, with 5 bases lying between them. CDR3 coding DNA: TGTGCCAGCAGCGTTAGGATGAACACTGAAGCTTTCTTT. This translates into CASSVRMNTEAFF. The full variable domain, its missing parts supplied by reference TRBV9 and TRBJ1-1, is DSGVTQTPKHLITATGQRVTLRCSPRSGDLSVYWYQQSLDQGLQFLIQYYNGEERAKGNILERFSAQQFPDLHSELNLSSLELGDSALYFCASSVRMNTEAFFGQGTRLTVV.

This clone was seen more than once but under ten times. V and J are TRBV2 and TRBJ2-2, with 11 positions matching TRBD1. The V and J ends lost 7 bases and 4 bases, in that order; junction bases with no gene match: 2. CDR3 length equals 14 residues. CDR1 and CDR2 from the germline V gene are SNHLY and FYNNEI. The CDR3 reads CASTGTGGTGELFF. In nucleotides, the CDR3 is TGTGCCAGCACTGGGACAGGGGGCACCGGGGAGCTGTTTTTT.

J is TRBJ2-1 and V is TRBV11-2; perhaps TRBD1 as D (6 bases). The germline gives CDR1 SGHAT, CDR2 FQNNGV. CDR3 length: 15 amino acids. Deletions cut 4 bases from V and 3 bases from J, with 13 bases between. As DNA, the CDR3 is TGTGCCAGCAGCTCAAAACGACAGGTCTACAATGAGCAGTTCTTC. This gives the protein CASSSKRQVYNEQFF.

This sequence joins TRBV5-1 and TRBJ2-2, with 10 bases aligning to TRBD2. Trimming took 3 bases from V and 5 from J; bases not matched to a gene: 13. Germline lookup yields CDR1 SGHRS and CDR2 YFSETQ. CDR3 length equals 18 residues. CDR3 coding DNA: TGCGCCAGCAGCTCTGGTTGGCTAGCGGGAGTTGAAACCGGGGAGCTGTTTTTT. Protein sequence: CASSSGWLAGVETGELFF.

V is TRBV10-3 and J is TRBJ2-5; no definite D call. Germline loops: CDR1 ENHRY, CDR2 SYGVKD. V was clipped by 4 bases and J by 6 bases, with 12 bases between them. The CDR3 extends over 13 amino acids. The CDR3 loop is CAISAEGWQTQYF. In DNA form, the CDR3 reads TGTGCCATCAGTGCGGAAGGGTGGCAGACCCAGTACTTC.

V gene TRBV7-2 combines with J gene TRBJ2-6; D remains ambiguous. Between the trimmed V and J ends, which lost 5 bases and 3 bases, there was a span of 11 bases. Germline V CDR1 and CDR2: SGHTA, FQGNSA. The CDR3 is 15 amino acids. CDR3 sequence reads: CASSRRQHGANVLTF. The CDR3 bases are TGTGCCAGCAGCCGAAGGCAACATGGGGCCAACGTCCTGACTTTC.

V is TRBV6-6 and J is TRBJ1-2; no clear D gene. This CDR3 spans 12 amino acids. V lost 2 bases and J lost 4, with 5 bases in between. Germline V gene sequence: CDR1 MNHNY, CDR2 SVGAGI (reference sequence). Here the CDR3 reads CASSYLAYGYTF. The CDR3 nucleotides are TGTGCCAGCAGTTACCTAGCCTATGGCTACACCTTC.

This chain joins TRBV10-1 and TRBJ2-3; D uncertain. Germline-derived CDR1 and CDR2 are WNHNN and SYGVQD (reference sequence). V dropped 6 bases and J dropped 0 bases, with 7 bases sitting between them. There are 13 residues in the CDR3. The CDR3 here is CASSARSTDTQYF. As DNA, the CDR3 is TGCGCCAGCAGCGCCAGAAGCACAGATACGCAGTATTTT.

This clone was recorded only once. The chain carries TRBV2 and TRBJ2-7; no reliable D call. This CDR3 region has 13 residues. Trimming took 6 bases from V and 0 from J, leaving 9 bases between them. Per the germline V gene, CDR1 is SNHLY and CDR2 is FYNNEI. CDR3 amino acids: CASSVDGSYEQYF. In nucleotides, the CDR3 is TGTGCCAGCAGCGTAGACGGCTCCTACGAGCAGTACTTC.